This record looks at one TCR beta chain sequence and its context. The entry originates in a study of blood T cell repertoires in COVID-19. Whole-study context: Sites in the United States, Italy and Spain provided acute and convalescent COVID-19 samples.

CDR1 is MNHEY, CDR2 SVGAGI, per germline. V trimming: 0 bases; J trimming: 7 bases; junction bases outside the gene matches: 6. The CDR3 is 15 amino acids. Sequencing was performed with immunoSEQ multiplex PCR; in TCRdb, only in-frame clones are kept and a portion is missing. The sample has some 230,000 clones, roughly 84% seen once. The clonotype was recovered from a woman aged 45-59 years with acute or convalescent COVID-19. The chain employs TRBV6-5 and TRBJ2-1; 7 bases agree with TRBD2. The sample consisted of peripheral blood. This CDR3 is CASSYSISGENEQFF. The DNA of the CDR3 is TGTGCCAGCAGTTACTCGATAAGCGGGGAGAATGAGCAGTTCTTC.